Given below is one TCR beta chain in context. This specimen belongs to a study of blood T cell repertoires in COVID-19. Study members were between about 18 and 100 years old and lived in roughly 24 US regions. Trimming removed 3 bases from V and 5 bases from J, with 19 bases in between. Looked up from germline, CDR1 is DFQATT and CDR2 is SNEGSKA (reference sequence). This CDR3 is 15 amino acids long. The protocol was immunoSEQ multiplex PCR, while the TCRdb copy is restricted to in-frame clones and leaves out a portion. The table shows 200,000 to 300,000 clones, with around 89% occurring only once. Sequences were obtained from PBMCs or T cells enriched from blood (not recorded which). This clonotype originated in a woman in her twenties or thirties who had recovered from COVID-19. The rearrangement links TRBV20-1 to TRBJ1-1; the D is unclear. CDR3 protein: CSASLDWAITTEAFF. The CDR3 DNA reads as TGCAGTGCTAGTCTTGATTGGGCCATAACGACTGAAGCTTTCTTT.